Presented here are 2 T cell receptor beta chains from one specimen sequenced in a study of blood T cell repertoires in COVID-19 (dated by TCRdb to about 2020). Libraries were built with the immunoSEQ multiplex PCR assay. This immuneACCESS table, as held by TCRdb, lists in-frame sequences with V and J called but not all clones. Of the missing ones, under half trace to an unresolved V gene in checked studies; the others have no known cause. Within this sample are approximately 450,000 clones, with more than 85% of them counted one time only. The ten most abundant clones make up 4.3% of the sample. Sequenced material: peripheral blood. These receptors originate from a woman aged 25 to 39 with acute or convalescent COVID-19.

The chain is built from TRBV30 and TRBJ1-4; 9 bases are a match to TRBD1. The CDR3 is 18 residues long. Germline CDR1 GTSNPN, CDR2 SVGIG (reference sequence). With 0 bases clipped from V and 4 bases from J, the junction kept 12 bases outside the gene matches. The CDR3 DNA is TGTGCCTGGAGTGTACATGGGGCTGGGACAGGGCGTAATGAAAAACTGTTTTTT. This translates into CAWSVHGAGTGRNEKLFF.

The V gene is TRBV5-1, the J gene TRBJ2-5; TRBD1 is a possible D gene (6 bases). This CDR3 is built from 13 residues. V lost 4 bases and J 5 bases, leaving 12 bases between the germline ends. The V gene's germline CDR1 is SGHRS and CDR2 YFSETQ. In DNA form, the CDR3 reads TGCGCCAGCAGCAAGGACAGTAGGGAGACCCAGTACTTC. Encoded protein: CASSKDSRETQYF. The full variable domain, its missing parts supplied by reference TRBV5-1 and TRBJ2-5, is KAGVTQTPRYLIKTRGQQVTLSCSPISGHRSVSWYQQTPGQGLQFLFEYFSETQRNKGNFPGRFSGRQFSNSRSEMNVSTLELGDSALYLCASSKDSRETQYFGPGTRLLVL.